A selection of T cell receptor beta chains follows, all from one sample in a study of shared clonotypes between healthy human individuals. TCRdb's table, derived via immunoSEQ multiplex PCR, lists solely in-frame clones and lacks some. In the table there are some 470,000 clones, over 60% of which are singletons. The sample comprised PBMCs. The receptors stem from a woman in her forties in good health. Some clones in this sample may be carry-over from other donors' samples. Each CDR3 is given with its conserved first and last residue. The D gene is left open where the match is weak. Clone size, where shown, is once, few, many, or a class for clones that have expanded.

d_call: -
j_call: TRBJ2-2
cdr3_length: 15
v_call: TRBV5-1
clone_size: -
cdr3_nt: TGCACCAGCAGCTTGGGTCAGCGGAACACCGGGGAGCTGTTTTTT
cdr3_aa: CTSSLGQRNTGELFF

d_call: -
j_call: TRBJ2-1
cdr3_length: 13
v_call: TRBV5-1
clone_size: -
cdr3_nt: TGCGCCAGCAGCTTGGGGTCGGGCAATGAGCAGTTCTTC
cdr3_aa: CASSLGSGNEQFF

d_call: TRBD1
j_call: TRBJ1-5
cdr3_length: 16
v_call: TRBV7-2
clone_size: few
cdr3_nt: TGTGCCAGCAGCTTAGGCCGGACAGGCGTCGGGCAGCCCCAGCATTTT
cdr3_aa: CASSLGRTGVGQPQHF

d_call: -
j_call: TRBJ1-1
cdr3_length: 13
v_call: TRBV28
clone_size: -
cdr3_nt: TGTGCCAGCGTCGAGGGGGGGTACACTGAAGCTTTCTTT
cdr3_aa: CASVEGGYTEAFF

d_call: -
j_call: TRBJ2-2
cdr3_length: 14
v_call: TRBV7-9
clone_size: -
cdr3_nt: TGTGCCAGCAGCTTAATTGAGGGGATCGGGGAGCTGTTTTTT
cdr3_aa: CASSLIEGIGELFF

d_call: -
j_call: TRBJ2-1
cdr3_length: 15
v_call: TRBV11-1
clone_size: -
cdr3_nt: TGTGCCAGCAGCCTCGATAGAAGACGAGACAATGAGCAGTTCTTC
cdr3_aa: CASSLDRRRDNEQFF

d_call: TRBD1
j_call: TRBJ2-7
cdr3_length: 13
v_call: TRBV7-2
clone_size: many
cdr3_nt: TGTGCAAGCAGCACCAACAGGGGGCTCGAGCAGTACTTC
cdr3_aa: CASSTNRGLEQYF

d_call: -
j_call: TRBJ2-7
cdr3_length: 13
v_call: TRBV25-1
clone_size: once
cdr3_nt: TGTGCCAGCAGTCCACAGGCCCGCTACGAGCAGTACTTC
cdr3_aa: CASSPQARYEQYF

d_call: TRBD2
j_call: TRBJ2-1
cdr3_length: 15
v_call: TRBV7-3
clone_size: -
cdr3_nt: TGTGCCAGCAGCTTAAGTCTAGCGGTAATCAATGAGCAGTTCTTC
cdr3_aa: CASSLSLAVINEQFF

d_call: TRBD1
j_call: TRBJ2-7
cdr3_length: 13
v_call: TRBV28
clone_size: once
cdr3_nt: TGTGCCAGCAGTTTGGACAGGGGCTACGGGCAGTACTTC
cdr3_aa: CASSLDRGYGQYF

d_call: -
j_call: TRBJ1-3
cdr3_length: 15
v_call: TRBV7-9
clone_size: -
cdr3_nt: TGTGCCAGCAGCTTACTTTTGGGGTCTGGAAACACCATATATTTT
cdr3_aa: CASSLLLGSGNTIYF

d_call: -
j_call: TRBJ2-1
cdr3_length: 13
v_call: TRBV6-1
clone_size: once
cdr3_nt: TGTGCCAGCAGTCCACAGGTTTGGGATGAGCAGTTCTTC
cdr3_aa: CASSPQVWDEQFF

d_call: -
j_call: TRBJ1-5
cdr3_length: 13
v_call: TRBV27
clone_size: -
cdr3_nt: TGTGCCAGCAGTTTGGAGGGTGGTCAGCCCCAGCATTTT
cdr3_aa: CASSLEGGQPQHF

d_call: TRBD1
j_call: TRBJ2-1
cdr3_length: 15
v_call: TRBV2
clone_size: -
cdr3_nt: TGTGCCAGCAGTGCCGGGACAGCAATGTACAATGAGCAGTTCTTC
cdr3_aa: CASSAGTAMYNEQFF

d_call: TRBD2
j_call: TRBJ2-1
cdr3_length: 14
v_call: TRBV2
clone_size: once
cdr3_nt: TGTGCCAGGGGGACTAGCAAGTCCTACAATGAGCAGTTCTTC
cdr3_aa: CARGTSKSYNEQFF

d_call: -
j_call: TRBJ1-1
cdr3_length: 13
v_call: TRBV10-3
clone_size: -
cdr3_nt: TGTGCCATCAGTGAGTCGACTGACACTGAAGCTTTCTTT
cdr3_aa: CAISESTDTEAFF

d_call: TRBD2
j_call: TRBJ2-2
cdr3_length: 16
v_call: TRBV4-3
clone_size: -
cdr3_nt: TGCGCCAGCAGCCCAAGAGCAGCGGGATCAACCGGGGAGCTGTTTTTT
cdr3_aa: CASSPRAAGSTGELFF

d_call: TRBD2
j_call: TRBJ2-3
cdr3_length: 20
v_call: TRBV4-1
clone_size: -
cdr3_nt: TGCGCCAGCAGCCCAGAAGAGGCTACCATAGCGGGTCCTGACACAGATACGCAGTATTTT
cdr3_aa: CASSPEEATIAGPDTDTQYF

d_call: TRBD1
j_call: TRBJ1-5
cdr3_length: 15
v_call: TRBV7-8
clone_size: -
cdr3_nt: TGTGCCAGCAGCTCGTACGACAGGGTAAATCAGCCCCAGCATTTT
cdr3_aa: CASSSYDRVNQPQHF

d_call: -
j_call: TRBJ2-4
cdr3_length: 13
v_call: TRBV29-1
clone_size: -
cdr3_nt: TGCAGCGCTCTGATGCGTCAAAAAAACATTCAGTACTTC
cdr3_aa: CSALMRQKNIQYF

d_call: -
j_call: TRBJ2-1
cdr3_length: 14
v_call: TRBV4-1
clone_size: -
cdr3_nt: TGCGCCAGCAGCCAGGGGGCCCTCTACAATGAGCAGTTCTTC
cdr3_aa: CASSQGALYNEQFF

d_call: TRBD1
j_call: TRBJ2-7
cdr3_length: 15
v_call: TRBV25-1
clone_size: -
cdr3_nt: TGTGCCAGCAGTGACCAAGACAGGGAGTCCTACGAGCAGTACTTC
cdr3_aa: CASSDQDRESYEQYF